The present entry profiles one T cell receptor (beta chain) with its context. In the study's own analysis: The assay estimated nucleated cells by amplifying reference gene primers. Clones were sequenced by immunoSEQ multiplex PCR, and TCRdb holds only the in-frame ones, with some missing. For V, J and clone size, that table is used; D and trimming come from the DNA. Of 200,000 or so clones in the sample, around 84% were seen once. This specimen comes from a study of blood T cell repertoires in COVID-19. Trimming took 5 bases from V and 4 from J, leaving 14 bases between them. Germline lookup yields CDR1 MDHEN and CDR2 SYDVKM. The CDR3 is 14 amino acids.

The rearrangement links TRBV28 to TRBJ1-1; no reliable D call. The sequence was collected from a woman aged 40 to 49 with acute COVID-19. Specimen: PBMCs or T cells enriched from blood (not recorded which). CDR3 DNA: TGTGCCAGCAGTACCTCCAGGAAAATCACTGAAGCTTTCTTT. It specifies CASSTSRKITEAFF.